These T cell receptor beta chains were read from a single sample in a study of T-cell reconstitution after alpha-beta-depleted transplantation in children. TCRdb re-derived calls from the PCR reads in MiXCR, one entry per CDR3 protein. The sample carries 70,000 or so distinct CDR3 sequences, 11% recorded once. The starting material was PBMCs, obtained before TCRalphabeta/CD19-depleted stem cell transplant. Receptors originate from a boy between 10 and 17 years old with acute myeloid leukemia, due to receive a stem cell transplant. Both conserved end residues are part of each CDR3. The D gene is left open where the match is weak. The size field is filled for only some rows; it gives once, few, many or a size class.

J,size,D,V,DNA,CDR3
TRBJ2-7,many,TRBD2,TRBV7-2,TGTGCCAGCAGCCGAGAGAGCGGGAGCTCCTACGAGCAGTACTTC,CASSRESGSSYEQYF
TRBJ1-1,many,NA,TRBV12-3/TRBV12-4,TGTGCCAGCACTTCTCTCAGGGGTACTGAAGCTTTCTTT,CASTSLRGTEAFF
TRBJ2-7,many,TRBD2,TRBV20-1,TGCAGTGCTAGAAGGTGGACTAGCGGGAGCCCGTACTTC,CSARRWTSGSPYF
TRBJ2-3,many,NA,TRBV5-1,TGCGCCAGCAGCTTACGGACCGCAGATACGCAGTATTTT,CASSLRTADTQYF
TRBJ2-2,many,TRBD1,TRBV18,TGTGCCAGCTCAACCAACAGGGGCCAGCGATTTGACAGGAACACCGGGGAGCTGTTTTTT,CASSTNRGQRFDRNTGELFF
TRBJ2-1,NA,TRBD2,TRBV30,TGTGCCTGGAGTGTACGGCCTAGCGGGTACTACAATGAGCAGTTCTTC,CAWSVRPSGYYNEQFF
TRBJ1-2,many,NA,TRBV7-2,TGTGCCAGCAGCAGGGATGCTAACTATGGCTACACCTTC,CASSRDANYGYTF
TRBJ1-6,many,NA,TRBV7-2,TGTGCCAGCAGCTTAGGGGGGATTAGGACCTTAAATTCACCCCTCCACTTT,CASSLGGIRTLNSPLHF
TRBJ2-1,few,NA,TRBV5-1,TGCGCCAGCAGCCCACACGCGAGCTCCTACAATGAGCAGTTCTTC,CASSPHASSYNEQFF
TRBJ1-2,many,NA,TRBV20-1,TGCAGTGCTCATGCCGGGGACTATGGCTACACCTTC,CSAHAGDYGYTF
TRBJ2-1,many,TRBD1,TRBV12-3/TRBV12-4,TGTGCCAGCAGTCGGGACAGGGTATCCTACAATGAGCAGTTCTTC,CASSRDRVSYNEQFF
TRBJ2-2,medium-sized,TRBD1,TRBV20-1,TGCAGTGCTATACCTAACAGGGGATGGAACACCGGGGAGCTGTTTTTT,CSAIPNRGWNTGELFF
TRBJ1-2,many,NA,TRBV29-1,TGCAGCTCGTTGACGGCCAACTATGGCTACACCTTC,CSSLTANYGYTF
TRBJ2-6,many,TRBD1,TRBV4-3,TGCGCCAGCAGCCAAGATCCGACAGGGGGCTCTGGGGCCAACGTCCTGACTTTC,CASSQDPTGGSGANVLTF
TRBJ1-4,many,NA,TRBV5-6,TGTGCCAGCAGCTTACCGAAGGGCGGTGAAAAACTGTTTTTT,CASSLPKGGEKLFF
TRBJ2-6,many,NA,TRBV7-2,TGTGCCAGCAGCCCGACTACAGGCTCTGGGGCCAACGTCCTGACTTTC,CASSPTTGSGANVLTF
TRBJ1-2,many,NA,TRBV5-1,TGCGCCAGCAGCTTGGCCGGAGATGGCTACACCTTC,CASSLAGDGYTF
TRBJ2-3,many,TRBD2,TRBV20-1,TGCAGCGCGCCCGGGACTAGCGGGGGCACAGATACGCAGTATTTT,CSAPGTSGGTDTQYF
TRBJ2-1,many,TRBD2,TRBV5-1,TGCGCCAGCAGACTAGCGGGAGGACCCTACAATGAGCAGTTCTTC,CASRLAGGPYNEQFF
TRBJ2-1,many,TRBD2,TRBV20-1,TGCAGTGCTAGAGGGACTAGCGGGCCCCGTAGCTCCTACAATGAGCAGTTCTTC,CSARGTSGPRSSYNEQFF
TRBJ2-6,few,NA,TRBV19,TGTGCCAGTAGTATCCTGAAGGGGCGAATTTCCCCCTCTGGGGCCAACGTCCTGACTTTC,CASSILKGRISPSGANVLTF
TRBJ2-1,few,TRBD1,TRBV12-3/TRBV12-4,TGTGCCAGCACCGCAGGACCCGGGACAGGCTTTGGAGAGCAGTTCTTC,CASTAGPGTGFGEQFF
TRBJ2-3,medium-sized,NA,TRBV11-2,TGTGCCAGCAGCTTAGTAGGTGGGGGCCTGAATACGCAGTATTTT,CASSLVGGGLNTQYF
TRBJ1-1,few,NA,TRBV10-1,TGCGCCAGCAGGGGGGACGGAGGGGGACGGATGAACACTGAAGCTTTCTTT,CASRGDGGGRMNTEAFF
TRBJ2-7,many,NA,TRBV4-3,TGCGCCAGCAGCCGCACCCCGCAAGAGTCTTACGAGCAGTACTTC,CASSRTPQESYEQYF
TRBJ1-2,many,NA,TRBV4-1,TGCGCCAGCAGCCAAGAAACAGTCTATGGCTACACCTTC,CASSQETVYGYTF
TRBJ2-7,many,TRBD1,TRBV11-1,TGTGCCAGCAGCTTGGGGACAGAAATAAACGAGCAGTACTTC,CASSLGTEINEQYF
TRBJ1-1,many,NA,TRBV12-3/TRBV12-4,TGTGCCAGCAGTTTGGGAGCCCGAGCTTTCTTT,CASSLGARAFF
TRBJ2-5,many,TRBD2,TRBV11-2,TGTGCCAGCAGCTTTGGGGGGGGGGAGACCCAGTACTTC,CASSFGGGETQYF
TRBJ2-1,many,TRBD1,TRBV10-3,TGTGCCATCAGTGAAGGGCAGGGGGAAGGAAATGAGCAGTTCTTC,CAISEGQGEGNEQFF
TRBJ2-5,few,TRBD2,TRBV6-5,TGTGCCAGCAGATTGACTAGCGGGACACAAGAGACCCAGTACTTC,CASRLTSGTQETQYF
TRBJ2-2,many,NA,TRBV9,TGTGCCAGCAGCAAGGCCGGGGGCTGGGACACCGGGGAGCTGTTTTTT,CASSKAGGWDTGELFF
TRBJ2-1,many,TRBD1,TRBV5-1,TGCGCCAGCAGCTTTGACAGGGTTTACAATGAGCAGTTCTTC,CASSFDRVYNEQFF
TRBJ1-4,many,NA,TRBV20-1,TGCAGTGCCATAGACACAACTAATGAAAAACTGTTTTTT,CSAIDTTNEKLFF
TRBJ2-7,few,NA,TRBV7-9,TGTGCCAGCAGCTTACAGTCGGCCCGACGGGGAGAGCAGTACTTC,CASSLQSARRGEQYF
TRBJ2-6,many,TRBD1,TRBV5-1,TGCGCCAGCAGGCAGGGGGCTTCGGTATCAGGGGCCAACGTCCTGACTTTC,CASRQGASVSGANVLTF
TRBJ1-6,many,TRBD1,TRBV6-5,TGTGCCAGCAGTTACTCGACAGGGCCTTTGAGCTCCTATAATTCACCCCTCCACTTT,CASSYSTGPLSSYNSPLHF
TRBJ2-5,many,NA,TRBV7-6,TGTGCCAGCAGCATCCTCCGCGGTGCGACCCAGTACTTC,CASSILRGATQYF
TRBJ2-5,many,TRBD1,TRBV7-2,TGTGCCAGCAGCGTTATTACAGGGGCCCAAGAGACCCAGTACTTC,CASSVITGAQETQYF
TRBJ2-1,many,NA,TRBV20-1,TGCAGTGCCCGACCTTGGAGCAATGAGCAGTTCTTC,CSARPWSNEQFF
TRBJ2-7,NA,NA,TRBV7-2,TGTGCCAGCAGCTTCACGGACCTGTCCTACGAGCAGTACTTC,CASSFTDLSYEQYF
TRBJ2-3,many,NA,TRBV20-1,TGCAGTGCTAGAGGAAAGCCTTACGTAGATACGCAGTATTTT,CSARGKPYVDTQYF
TRBJ1-4,few,TRBD1,TRBV28,TGTGCCAGCAGCTTTACCCCTTGGACAGGGGGGGGTTTTGACGAAAAACTGTTTTTT,CASSFTPWTGGGFDEKLFF
TRBJ2-7,many,TRBD1,TRBV5-5,TGTGCCAGCAGCTCCAATATCGGGACAGGCCTTTACGAGCAGTACTTC,CASSSNIGTGLYEQYF
TRBJ1-2,few,NA,TRBV11-2,TGTGCCAGCAGCTTAACACTGGACTATGGCTACACCTTC,CASSLTLDYGYTF
TRBJ1-1,few,NA,TRBV11-2,TGTGCCAGCAGCCCATCAGTTGTGGCTGAAGCTTTCTTT,CASSPSVVAEAFF
TRBJ2-2,few,NA,TRBV7-3,TGTGCCAGCAGCCAGGAGCTGGCAAACACCGGGGAGCTGTTTTTT,CASSQELANTGELFF
TRBJ1-1,few,NA,TRBV6-5,TGTGCCAGCAGTTACAATAGGGGTCTGGGGACTGAAGCTTTCTTT,CASSYNRGLGTEAFF
TRBJ2-1,many,TRBD1,TRBV24-1,TGTGCCACCGGGTCCTGGACAGGGGAAAACAATGAGCAGTTCTTC,CATGSWTGENNEQFF
TRBJ1-6,many,TRBD1,TRBV20-1,TGCAGTGCTAGAGACAACAGGGGTCTTAGTAATTCACCCCTCCACTTT,CSARDNRGLSNSPLHF
TRBJ2-1,many,TRBD2,TRBV12-3/TRBV12-4,TGTGCCAGCAGTCCGCGACTAGCGATGGCAAATGAGCAGTTCTTC,CASSPRLAMANEQFF